Listed below are T cell receptor beta chains from one sample, sequenced in a study of technical replicates of blood from a few donors. Measured with immunoSEQ multiplex PCR; TCRdb has only the in-frame clones, and not every one. The sample lists roughly 76,000 clones; 94% were seen once. Sequenced: T cells isolated from PBMCs. These receptors all come from a human donor in good health. The CDR3 runs from the conserved cysteine through the conserved F or W. A D gene is named only where the DNA matches it firmly. Not all rows give a size; the values are once, few, many and, for expanded clones, a class.

clone_size j_call d_call v_call cdr3_nt cdr3_aa
few TRBJ1-1 TRBD1 TRBV6-5 TGTGCCAGCAGCGACAGGGGGAACACTGAAGCTTTCTTT CASSDRGNTEAFF
NA TRBJ1-5 NA TRBV6-5 TGTGCCAGCAGTTATTCAGGGGGCAATCAGCCCCAGCATTTT CASSYSGGNQPQHF
NA TRBJ2-1 NA TRBV6-1 TGTGCCAGCAGTGCCAGGGGGGCTGTCAATGAGCAGTTCTTC CASSARGAVNEQFF
NA TRBJ1-5 TRBD1 TRBV15 TGTGCCACCAGCAGAGACCCCGACAGGGATAGTCAGCCCCAGCATTTT CATSRDPDRDSQPQHF
NA TRBJ2-7 NA TRBV5-1 TGCGCCAGCAGCTTGGACGGCTACGAGCAGTACTTC CASSLDGYEQYF
NA TRBJ2-7 NA TRBV7-9 TGTGCCAGCAGCTACCGGGACATGAACTACGAGCAGTACTTC CASSYRDMNYEQYF
NA TRBJ1-1 NA TRBV13 TGTGCCAGCAGCGTTGGACAGTTGAACACTGAAGCTTTCTTT CASSVGQLNTEAFF
once TRBJ2-7 TRBD1 TRBV19 TGTGCCAGTGGTGAGGGACAGAGTTTTACCTACGAGCAGTACTTC CASGEGQSFTYEQYF
NA TRBJ2-2 TRBD2 TRBV5-1 TGCGCCAGCAGCCGGACTAGCGGGAGCTCCGGGGAGCTGTTTTTT CASSRTSGSSGELFF
NA TRBJ1-2 NA TRBV2 TGTGCCAGCAGTGAGGGGACTCGTGATGGGGTCTATGGCTACACCTTC CASSEGTRDGVYGYTF
NA TRBJ1-1 TRBD1 TRBV6-1 TGTGCCAGCAGTGCACAGACAGGGGCGTTGAACACTGAAGCTTTCTTT CASSAQTGALNTEAFF
few TRBJ2-1 TRBD2 TRBV7-9 TGTGCCAGCAGCTTAGGGGGGGTTAGCGGGAGCCGAGGTGAGCAGTTCTTC CASSLGGVSGSRGEQFF
NA TRBJ2-2 TRBD2 TRBV19 TGTGCCAGTGAGGCCAGCGGGGGCCCTTACACCGGGGAGCTGTTTTTT CASEASGGPYTGELFF
NA TRBJ1-6 TRBD1 TRBV14 TGTGCCAGCAGCCGCACAGGGGGACCTTCACCCCTCCACTTT CASSRTGGPSPLHF
NA TRBJ1-2 NA TRBV7-2 TGTGCCAGCAGCCCCGCGGCGGGACCGAACTATGGCTACACCTTC CASSPAAGPNYGYTF
NA TRBJ2-7 NA TRBV4-1 TGCGCCAGCAGCGAAGGGCCCTACGAGCAGTACTTC CASSEGPYEQYF
NA TRBJ2-1 NA TRBV6-5 TGTGCCAGCAGTTACTCGCAAAGCGATGAGCAGTTCTTC CASSYSQSDEQFF
NA TRBJ2-7 TRBD1 TRBV7-8 TGTGCCAGCAGCTTAGTGAGGACAGGACAGGCTGTTATCTACGAGCAGTACTTC CASSLVRTGQAVIYEQYF
NA TRBJ1-2 TRBD1 TRBV2 TGTGCCACAAGACAGGGGTATGGCTACACCTTC CATRQGYGYTF
NA TRBJ2-3 TRBD2 TRBV4-1 TGCGCCAGCAGCCAAGAGGGAGGGGATACGCAGTATTTT CASSQEGGDTQYF
NA TRBJ2-7 TRBD2 TRBV15 TGTGCCACCAGCAGAGATCGGGGTAGCGGGAGGGCTCTCTCCTACGAGCAGTACTTC CATSRDRGSGRALSYEQYF
NA TRBJ2-2 TRBD1 TRBV7-9 TGTGCCAGCACCCCCGGACAGGGAGGCACCGGGGAGCTGTTTTTT CASTPGQGGTGELFF
once TRBJ2-3 TRBD1 TRBV6-1 TGTGCCAGCCGGGACAGGGACCTTGATACGCAGTATTTT CASRDRDLDTQYF
NA TRBJ2-6 NA TRBV10-3 TGTGCCATCAGCGGGGTGAACTCTGGGGCCAACGTCCTGACTTTC CAISGVNSGANVLTF
NA TRBJ2-1 TRBD2 TRBV2 TGTGCCAGCAGTTTAACTAGCGGTTACAATGAGCAGTTCTTC CASSLTSGYNEQFF
once TRBJ1-5 NA TRBV2 TGTGCCAGCAGCGACCAAGAAGGATACAGTCGTGGGGAGGTGGATCAGCCCCAGCATTTT CASSDQEGYSRGEVDQPQHF